This T cell receptor (beta chain) is drawn from a study of T cell responses to AZD1222 COVID-19 vaccine. The CDR3 is 16 amino acids. From germline, CDR1 is SGHTA and CDR2 FQGTGA. Unmatched junction bases numbered 10, after V lost 6 bases and J lost 4 bases. On this clone: Its antigen is as yet unknown.

Some clones are missing from TCRdb's copy, which holds only in-frame ones; the method was immunoSEQ multiplex PCR. The data show some 140,000 clones, more than 90% seen once. Points from the study as a whole: Seropositive AZD1222 recipients at baseline numbered only five or six. There were mostly white British donors and more females than males, and clonal diversity was possibly underestimated.

Sequenced material: peripheral blood, taken on day 0 of AZD1222 vaccination. The V call is TRBV7-3, the J call TRBJ2-2, with 8 positions matching TRBD2. The TCR originated in an adult in good health. The CDR3 sequence is CASRPDGGASTGELFF. DNA of the CDR3: TGTGCCAGCAGACCCGACGGGGGGGCGAGCACCGGGGAGCTGTTTTTT. The full variable domain, completed using reference TRBV7-3 and TRBJ2-2, is GAGVSQTPSNKVTEKGKYVELRCDPISGHTALYWYRQSLGQGPEFLIYFQGTGAADDSGLPNDRFFAVRPEGSVSTLKIQRTERGDSAVYLCASRPDGGASTGELFFGEGSRLTVL.